This TCR beta chain was profiled in a study of cytomegalovirus exposure and HLA in healthy donors. Among the roughly 120 subjects of the validation cohort, separate from the approximately 660-subject first cohort, were the donors. Sequencing used immunoSEQ multiplex PCR; TCRdb keeps in-frame clones, though not all of them. In the table there are about 120,000 clones, under 90% of which are singletons. CDR1 and CDR2 (germline): SGHRS, YFSETQ. V was clipped by 5 bases and J by 6 bases; unmatched bases: 8. CDR3 size: 14 residues. V is TRBV5-1 and J is TRBJ1-1; 9 bases fit TRBD1. The TCR was taken from a woman in her 30s in good health and CMV-seronegative. Material: PBMCs. In DNA, the CDR3 is TGCGCCAGCAGAGCCGGGACAGGGAGTCCTGAAGCTTTCTTT. Protein product: CASRAGTGSPEAFF.